These T cell receptor beta chains were read from a single sample in a study of PD-L1 blockade in urothelial cancer. The method was immunoSEQ multiplex PCR; TCRdb's version includes in-frame clones alone and lacks a portion of them. The table includes over 65,000 clones, roughly 84% detected once. Material: PBMCs, obtained around atezolizumab (anti-PD-L1) treatment. These receptors came from a man between 65 and 80 years old with urothelial cancer. The CDR3 runs from the conserved cysteine through the conserved F or W. A D gene is named only where the DNA matches it firmly. A clone size is listed for some rows: how often the clone was seen (once, few, many), or a class if it is expanded.

14	.	TRBD2	TRBV5-1	TRBJ2-2	CASRSIAGSGELFF	TGCGCCAGCAGATCCATAGCGGGATCCGGGGAGCTGTTTTTT
15	.	TRBD1	TRBV9	TRBJ1-2	CASSVERDRGDGYTF	TGTGCCAGCAGCGTAGAAAGAGACAGGGGTGATGGCTACACCTTC
14	.	.	TRBV4-1	TRBJ2-1	CASSQVSSGNEQFF	TGCGCCAGCAGCCAAGTATCATCGGGGAATGAGCAGTTCTTC
15	.	.	TRBV10-3	TRBJ1-5	CAISAGMNSNQPQHF	TGTGCCATCAGTGCCGGGATGAACAGCAATCAGCCCCAGCATTTT
11	.	.	TRBV20-1	TRBJ2-7	CSARGASEQYF	TGCAGTGCTAGAGGCGCTAGCGAGCAGTACTTC
18	.	.	TRBV7-8	TRBJ2-1	CASSLGRAGSKSYNEQFF	TGTGCCAGCAGCTTAGGCCGGGCGGGCTCGAAATCCTACAATGAGCAGTTCTTC
14	.	TRBD2	TRBV7-9	TRBJ2-7	CASSLTSGFYEQYF	TGTGCCAGCAGCTTAACTAGCGGGTTCTACGAGCAGTACTTC
13	.	TRBD2	TRBV10-3	TRBJ2-5	CAINGGREETQYF	TGTGCCATCAACGGCGGGAGAGAAGAGACCCAGTACTTC
18	.	TRBD1	TRBV28	TRBJ2-2	CASSTYRGRNGEAGELFF	TGTGCCAGCAGTACCTACAGGGGGCGGAACGGGGAGGCCGGGGAGCTGTTTTTT
13	few	.	TRBV28	TRBJ1-2	CASSLFGAAGYTF	TGTGCCAGCAGTTTATTTGGGGCGGCTGGCTACACCTTC
14	many	.	TRBV28	TRBJ1-2	CASSFGQTSYGYTF	TGTGCCAGCAGTTTTGGCCAGACATCCTATGGCTACACCTTC
17	.	TRBD2	TRBV7-8	TRBJ2-4	CASSARLSGTGKNIQYF	TGTGCCAGCAGCGCCCGCCTTAGCGGGACTGGCAAAAACATTCAGTACTTC
19	.	.	TRBV5-4	TRBJ2-2	CASSLKGEGHRTGTGELFF	TGTGCCAGCAGCTTGAAGGGTGAGGGACACCGAACAGGTACCGGGGAGCTGTTTTTT
15	.	.	TRBV7-8	TRBJ1-1	CASSLPPGVNTEAFF	TGTGCCAGCAGCTTACCTCCGGGGGTGAACACTGAAGCTTTCTTT
16	.	.	TRBV5-5	TRBJ2-3	CASSLAVFSGADTQYF	TGTGCCAGCAGCTTGGCCGTGTTTTCAGGGGCAGATACGCAGTATTTT